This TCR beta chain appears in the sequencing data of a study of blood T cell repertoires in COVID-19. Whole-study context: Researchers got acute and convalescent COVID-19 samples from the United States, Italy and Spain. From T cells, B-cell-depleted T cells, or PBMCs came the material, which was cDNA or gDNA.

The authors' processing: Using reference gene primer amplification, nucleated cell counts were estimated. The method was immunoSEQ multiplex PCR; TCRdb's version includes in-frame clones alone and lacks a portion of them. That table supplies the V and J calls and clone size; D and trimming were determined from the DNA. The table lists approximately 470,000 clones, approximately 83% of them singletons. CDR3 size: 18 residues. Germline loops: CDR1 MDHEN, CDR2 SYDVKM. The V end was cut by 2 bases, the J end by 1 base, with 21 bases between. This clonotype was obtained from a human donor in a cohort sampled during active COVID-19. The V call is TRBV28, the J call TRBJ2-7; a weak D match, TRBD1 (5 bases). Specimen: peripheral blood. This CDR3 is CASSLPGGATITSYEQYF. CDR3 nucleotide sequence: TGTGCCAGCAGTTTACCCGGTGGGGCCACGATAACTTCCTACGAGCAGTACTTC. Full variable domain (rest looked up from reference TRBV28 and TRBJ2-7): DVKVTQSSRYLVKRTGEKVFLECVQDMDHENMFWYRQDPGLGLRLIYFSYDVKMKEKGDIPEGYSVSREKKERFSLILESASTNQTSMYLCASSLPGGATITSYEQYFGPGTRLTVT.